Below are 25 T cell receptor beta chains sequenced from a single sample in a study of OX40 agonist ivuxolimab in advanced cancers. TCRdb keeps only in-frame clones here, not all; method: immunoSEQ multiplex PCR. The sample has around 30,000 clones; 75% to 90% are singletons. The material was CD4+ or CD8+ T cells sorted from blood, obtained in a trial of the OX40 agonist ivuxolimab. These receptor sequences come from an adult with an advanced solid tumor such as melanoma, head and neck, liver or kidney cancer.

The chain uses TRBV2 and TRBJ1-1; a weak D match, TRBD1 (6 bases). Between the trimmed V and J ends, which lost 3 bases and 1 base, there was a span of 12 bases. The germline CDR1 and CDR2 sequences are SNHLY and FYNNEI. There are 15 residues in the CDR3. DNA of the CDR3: TGTGCCAGCAGTGACACAGGGATTGAGAACACTGAAGCTTTCTTT. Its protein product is CASSDTGIENTEAFF.

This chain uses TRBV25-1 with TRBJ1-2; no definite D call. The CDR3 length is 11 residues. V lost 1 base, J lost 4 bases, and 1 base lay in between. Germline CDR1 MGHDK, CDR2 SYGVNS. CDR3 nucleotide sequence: TGTGCCAGCAGTGAATTCTATGGCTACACCTTC. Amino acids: CASSEFYGYTF.

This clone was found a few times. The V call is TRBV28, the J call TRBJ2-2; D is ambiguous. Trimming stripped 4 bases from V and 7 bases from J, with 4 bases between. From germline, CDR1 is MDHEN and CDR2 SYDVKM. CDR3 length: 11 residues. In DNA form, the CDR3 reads TGTGCCAGCAGTTCTGGCGGGGAGCTGTTTTTT. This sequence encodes CASSSGGELFF.

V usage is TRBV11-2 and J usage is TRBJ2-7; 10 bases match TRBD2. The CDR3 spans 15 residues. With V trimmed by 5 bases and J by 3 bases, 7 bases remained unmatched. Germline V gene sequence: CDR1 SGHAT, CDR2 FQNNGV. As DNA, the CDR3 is TGTGCCAGCAGCGGAAGCGGGAGGGGCTTCTACGAGCAGTACTTC. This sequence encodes CASSGSGRGFYEQYF.

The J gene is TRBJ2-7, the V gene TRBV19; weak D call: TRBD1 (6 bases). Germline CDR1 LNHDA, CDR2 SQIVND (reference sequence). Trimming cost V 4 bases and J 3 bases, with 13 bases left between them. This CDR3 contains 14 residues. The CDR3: CASSKGQGNYEQYF. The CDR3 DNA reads TGTGCCAGTAGTAAAGGGCAGGGGAACTACGAGCAGTACTTC.

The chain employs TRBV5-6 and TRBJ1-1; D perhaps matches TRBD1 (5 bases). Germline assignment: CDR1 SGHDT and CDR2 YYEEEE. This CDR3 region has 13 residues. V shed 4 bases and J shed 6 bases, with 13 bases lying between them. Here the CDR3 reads CASSSAGLAEAFF. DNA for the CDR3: TGTGCCAGCAGCAGTGCGGGACTGGCTGAAGCTTTCTTT.

The CDR3 DNA reads TGTGCCAGCAGTTTATCCGGCAGGGGGTACGAGCAGTACTTC. It codes for CASSLSGRGYEQYF. The chain employs TRBV28 and TRBJ2-7; 7 bases match TRBD1. V shed 1 base and J 4 bases; nucleotides not matched to a gene: 4. The CDR3 spans 14 residues. Germline assignment: CDR1 MDHEN and CDR2 SYDVKM.

The DNA of the CDR3 is TGCGCCAGCAGCCGAGGACAGGGAATGGACGAGCAGTACTTC. It translates to CASSRGQGMDEQYF. The V gene is TRBV4-1, the J gene TRBJ2-7, with 8 bases identical to TRBD1. Looked up from germline, CDR1 is MGHRA and CDR2 is YSYEKL. The CDR3 runs 14 residues. With V trimmed by 4 bases and J by 5 bases, 7 bases remained unmatched.

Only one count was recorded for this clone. The CDR3 nucleotides are TGTGCCAGCAGTACCCGACAGGGGAGCAATCAGCCCCAGCATTTT. This gives the protein CASSTRQGSNQPQHF. The chain is built from TRBV28 and TRBJ1-5; 8 positions agree with TRBD1. Per the germline V gene, CDR1 is MDHEN and CDR2 is SYDVKM. The CDR3 loop spans 15 amino acids. The V and J ends lost 5 bases and 1 base, in that order; junction bases with no gene match: 4. The full variable domain, rest sourced from reference TRBV28 and TRBJ1-5, is DVKVTQSSRYLVKRTGEKVFLECVQDMDHENMFWYRQDPGLGLRLIYFSYDVKMKEKGDIPEGYSVSREKKERFSLILESASTNQTSMYLCASSTRQGSNQPQHFGDGTRLSIL.

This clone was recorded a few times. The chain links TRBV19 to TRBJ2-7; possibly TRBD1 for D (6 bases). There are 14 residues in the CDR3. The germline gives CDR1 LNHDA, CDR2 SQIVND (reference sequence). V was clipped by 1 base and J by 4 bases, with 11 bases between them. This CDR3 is CASSIGGGSYEQYF. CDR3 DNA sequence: TGTGCCAGTAGTATAGGAGGGGGAAGTTACGAGCAGTACTTC.

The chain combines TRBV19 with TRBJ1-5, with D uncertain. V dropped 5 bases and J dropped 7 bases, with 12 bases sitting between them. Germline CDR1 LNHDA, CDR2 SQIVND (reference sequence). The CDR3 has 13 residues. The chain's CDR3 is CASSEGANQPQHF. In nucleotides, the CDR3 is TGTGCCAGTAGTGAGGGTGCGAACCAGCCCCAGCATTTT.

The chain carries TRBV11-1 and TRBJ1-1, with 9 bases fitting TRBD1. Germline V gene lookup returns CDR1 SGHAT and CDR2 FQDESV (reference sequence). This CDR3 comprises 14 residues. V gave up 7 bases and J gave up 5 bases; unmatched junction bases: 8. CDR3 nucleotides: TGTGCCAGCACCTTTGGACAGGGGCCTACTGAAGCTTTCTTT. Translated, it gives CASTFGQGPTEAFF.

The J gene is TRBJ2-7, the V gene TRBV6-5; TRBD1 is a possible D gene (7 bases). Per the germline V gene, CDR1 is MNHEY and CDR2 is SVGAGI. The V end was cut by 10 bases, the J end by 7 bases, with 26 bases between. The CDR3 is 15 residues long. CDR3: CATRLSPTGRYEQYF. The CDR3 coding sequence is TGTGCCACCAGACTTTCACCGACAGGGAGGTATGAGCAGTACTTC.

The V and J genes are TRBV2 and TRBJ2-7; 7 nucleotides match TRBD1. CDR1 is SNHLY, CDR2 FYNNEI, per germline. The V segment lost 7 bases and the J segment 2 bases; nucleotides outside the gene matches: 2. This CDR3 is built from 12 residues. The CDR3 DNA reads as TGTGCCAGCATCGGACAGGCCTACGAGCAGTACTTC. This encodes CASIGQAYEQYF. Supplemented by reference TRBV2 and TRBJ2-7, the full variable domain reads EPEVTQTPSHQVTQMGQEVILRCVPISNHLYFYWYRQILGQKVEFLVSFYNNEISEKSEIFDDQFSVERPDGSNFTLKIRSTKLEDSAMYFCASIGQAYEQYFGPGTRLTVT.

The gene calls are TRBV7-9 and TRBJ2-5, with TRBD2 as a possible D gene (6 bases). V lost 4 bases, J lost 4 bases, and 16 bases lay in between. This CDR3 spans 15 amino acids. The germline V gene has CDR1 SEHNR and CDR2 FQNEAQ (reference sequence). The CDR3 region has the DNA TGTGCCAGCAGCTCTAGTACGACTAGTCCAGAGACCCAGTACTTC. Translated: CASSSSTTSPETQYF.

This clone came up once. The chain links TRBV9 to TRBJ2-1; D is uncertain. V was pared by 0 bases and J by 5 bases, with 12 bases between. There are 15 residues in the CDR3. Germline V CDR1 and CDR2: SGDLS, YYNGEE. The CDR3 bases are TGTGCCAGCAGCGTAGGGCTAGGTCCCCACAATGAGCAGTTCTTC. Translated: CASSVGLGPHNEQFF. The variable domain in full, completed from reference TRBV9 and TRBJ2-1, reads DSGVTQTPKHLITATGQRVTLRCSPRSGDLSVYWYQQSLDQGLQFLIQYYNGEERAKGNILERFSAQQFPDLHSELNLSSLELGDSALYFCASSVGLGPHNEQFFGPGTRLTVL.

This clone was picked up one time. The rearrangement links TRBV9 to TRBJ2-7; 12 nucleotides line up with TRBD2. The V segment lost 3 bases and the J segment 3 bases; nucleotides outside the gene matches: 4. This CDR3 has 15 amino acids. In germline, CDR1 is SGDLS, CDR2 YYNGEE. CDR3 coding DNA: TGTGCCAGCAGCGGCGGGACTAGCGGGCTCTACGAGCAGTACTTC. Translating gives CASSGGTSGLYEQYF.

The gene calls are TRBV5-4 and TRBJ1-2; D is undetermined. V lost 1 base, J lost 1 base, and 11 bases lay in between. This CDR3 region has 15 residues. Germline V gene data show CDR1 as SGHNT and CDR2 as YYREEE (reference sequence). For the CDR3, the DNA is TGTGCCAGCAGCTTGTCAGGAGCAATTAACTATGGCTACACCTTC. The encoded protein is CASSLSGAINYGYTF.

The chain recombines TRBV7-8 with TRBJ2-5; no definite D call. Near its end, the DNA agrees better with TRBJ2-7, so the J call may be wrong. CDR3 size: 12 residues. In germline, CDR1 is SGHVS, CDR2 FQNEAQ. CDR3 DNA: TGTGCCAGCAGCTCAACAAGTAACGAGCAGTACTTC. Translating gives CASSSTSNEQYF.

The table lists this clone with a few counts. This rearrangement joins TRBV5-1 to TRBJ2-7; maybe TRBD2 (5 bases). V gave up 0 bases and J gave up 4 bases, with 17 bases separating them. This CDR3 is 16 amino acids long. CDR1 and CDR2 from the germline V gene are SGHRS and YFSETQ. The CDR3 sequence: CASSLGGLGPLYEQYF. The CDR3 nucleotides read TGCGCCAGCAGCTTGGGCGGGCTTGGGCCCCTATACGAGCAGTACTTC.

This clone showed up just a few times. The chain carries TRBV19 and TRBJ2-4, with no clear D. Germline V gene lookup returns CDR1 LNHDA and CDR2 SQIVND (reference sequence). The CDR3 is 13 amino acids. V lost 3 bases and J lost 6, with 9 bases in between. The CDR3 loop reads CASSMGSLNIQYF. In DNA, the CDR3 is TGTGCCAGTAGTATGGGCAGCCTAAACATTCAGTACTTC.

The CDR3 loop reads CASSRSVGKSGNTIYF. The CDR3 region has the DNA TGTGCCAGCAGCCGTTCAGTCGGGAAATCTGGAAACACCATATATTTT. This chain links TRBV5-4 with TRBJ1-3, with D unclear. Trimming left V 4 bases short and J 1 base short, with 15 bases between. Germline V CDR1 and CDR2: SGHNT, YYREEE (reference sequence). The CDR3 extends over 16 amino acids. Variable domain in full (rest from reference TRBV5-4 and TRBJ1-3): ETGVTQSPTHLIKTRGQQVTLRCSSQSGHNTVSWYQQALGQGPQFIFQYYREEENGRGNFPPRFSGLQFPNYSSELNVNALELDDSALYLCASSRSVGKSGNTIYFGEGSWLTVV.

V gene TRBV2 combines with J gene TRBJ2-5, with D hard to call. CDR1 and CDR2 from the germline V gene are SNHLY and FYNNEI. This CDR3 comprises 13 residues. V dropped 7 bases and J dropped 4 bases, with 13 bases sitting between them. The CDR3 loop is CASTRPKGETQYF. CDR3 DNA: TGTGCCAGCACCCGCCCGAAAGGAGAGACCCAGTACTTC.

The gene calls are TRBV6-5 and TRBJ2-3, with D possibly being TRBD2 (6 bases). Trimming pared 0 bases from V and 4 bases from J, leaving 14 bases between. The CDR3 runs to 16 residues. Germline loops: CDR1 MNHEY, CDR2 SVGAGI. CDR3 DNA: TGTGCCAGCAGTTACTCGGAGGGCAGGATGGCAGATACGCAGTATTTT. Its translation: CASSYSEGRMADTQYF.

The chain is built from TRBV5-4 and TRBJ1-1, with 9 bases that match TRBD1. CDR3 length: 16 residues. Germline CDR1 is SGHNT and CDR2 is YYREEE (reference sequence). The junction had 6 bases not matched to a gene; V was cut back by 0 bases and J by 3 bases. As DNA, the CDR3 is TGTGCCAGCAGCTTGGAGACAGGGGGAATGGACACTGAAGCTTTCTTT. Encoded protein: CASSLETGGMDTEAFF.